These 17 T cell receptor beta chains originate from one sample sequenced in a study of human T cells and chemical hapten exposure. One entry per CDR3 protein results from TCRdb running MiXCR on the 5' RACE reads. The sample holds some 78,000 distinct CDR3 sequences, about 7.7% seen once. Unfractionated whole blood was the source from which total RNA was extracted. Every receptor here comes from a male donor in good health.

This chain uses TRBV4-3 with TRBJ2-6; D ambiguous. Trimming removed 4 bases at V and 0 bases at J, with 7 bases between. Germline values: CDR1 LGHNA, CDR2 YSLEER. This CDR3 is 15 amino acids long. The CDR3 region is CASSRGPSGANVLTF. CDR3 bases: TGCGCCAGCAGCCGCGGCCCCTCTGGGGCCAACGTCCTGACTTTC.

The sample holds many counts of this clonotype. The chain combines TRBV3-1 with TRBJ2-1; a weak D match, TRBD1 (5 bases). Germline CDR1 reads LGHDT; CDR2 reads YNNKEL (reference sequence). With 0 bases removed from V and 12 bases from J, the gap between germline ends came to 9 bases. This CDR3 is built from 12 residues. CDR3 bases: TGTGCCAGCAGCCAAGATAGGGGTGGGCAGTTCTTC. Translation: CASSQDRGGQFF.

V and J are TRBV20-1 and TRBJ1-2; D is uncertain. The CDR3 consists of 14 residues. V was shortened by 3 bases and J by 4 bases, with 15 bases between the two germline ends. The germline V gene has CDR1 DFQATT and CDR2 SNEGSKA (reference sequence). The CDR3 here is CSARGSKVSYGYTF. CDR3 in DNA: TGCAGTGCTAGGGGATCCAAGGTCTCCTATGGCTACACCTTC.

This clonotype has a count of ten or more. The J gene is TRBJ2-5, the V gene TRBV20-1; 8 bases agree with TRBD2. This CDR3 comprises 15 residues. V gave up 3 bases and J gave up 1 base; unmatched junction bases: 7. Germline values: CDR1 DFQATT, CDR2 SNEGSKA (reference sequence). The CDR3 protein is CSASLAGGFQETQYF. The CDR3 nucleotides are TGCAGTGCTAGTCTGGCGGGAGGATTCCAAGAGACCCAGTACTTC.

A few counts support this clonotype. This chain uses TRBV7-6 with TRBJ1-6; D not certain. Germline V gene data show CDR1 as SGHVS and CDR2 as FNYEAQ. V was shortened by 1 base and J by 4 bases, with 5 bases between the two germline ends. This CDR3 contains 14 residues. The CDR3 reads CASSLERYNSPLHF. The CDR3 DNA reads TGTGCCAGCAGCTTAGAACGGTATAATTCACCCCTCCACTTT.

This clonotype was found a few times. This chain connects TRBV18 to TRBJ1-6; D might be TRBD1 (6 bases). This CDR3 comprises 14 residues. CDR1 and CDR2 (germline): KGHSH, LQKENI. Trimming cost V 8 bases and J 5 bases, with 13 bases left between them. CDR3 in DNA: TGTGCCAGCCGCGCGGGGGCTGATAATTCACCCCTCCACTTT. This codes for CASRAGADNSPLHF. The full variable domain, its missing parts supplied by reference TRBV18 and TRBJ1-6, is NAGVMQNPRHLVRRRGQEARLRCSPMKGHSHVYWYRQLPEEGLKFMVYLQKENIIDESGMPKERFSAEFPKEGPSILRIQQVVRGDSAAYFCASRAGADNSPLHFGNGTRLTVT.

The chain is built from TRBV2 and TRBJ2-7, with 8 bases lining up with TRBD1. CDR3 length equals 15 residues. Trimming took 5 bases from V and 2 from J; bases not matched to a gene: 8. Germline assignment: CDR1 SNHLY and CDR2 FYNNEI. The CDR3 nucleotides are TGTGCCAGCAGTCTCGGACAGGGCAATGCCTACGAGCAGTACTTC. The encoded protein is CASSLGQGNAYEQYF.

This clonotype was seen many times. The chain combines TRBV2 with TRBJ2-1; the match to TRBD2 covers 10 bases. The V segment lost 5 bases and the J segment 7 bases; nucleotides outside the gene matches: 8. The germline V gene encodes CDR1 SNHLY and CDR2 FYNNEI. The CDR3 sequence is 15 residues long. This CDR3 reads CASSPLAGEANEQFF. In nucleotides, the CDR3 is TGTGCCAGCAGTCCCCTAGCGGGAGAGGCAAATGAGCAGTTCTTC.

In its sample, this clonotype was seen many times. J is TRBJ2-3 and V is TRBV5-1; tentative D call: TRBD1 (6 bases). Trimming removed 4 bases from V and 2 bases from J, with 17 bases in between. In germline, CDR1 is SGHRS, CDR2 YFSETQ. The CDR3 contains 16 residues. CDR3 residues: CASSPEATGPTDTQYF. The CDR3 DNA reads TGCGCCAGCAGCCCCGAGGCGACAGGACCCACAGATACGCAGTATTTT.

There are many counts of this clonotype. The V gene is TRBV7-9, the J gene TRBJ1-5; tentative D call: TRBD1 (6 bases). This CDR3 is 15 amino acids long. Germline loops: CDR1 SEHNR, CDR2 FQNEAQ (reference sequence). Trimming stripped 5 bases from V and 5 bases from J, with 16 bases between. DNA for the CDR3: TGTGCCAGCAGCAACGGGGGGGCACCAGATCAGCCCCAGCATTTT. Translating gives CASSNGGAPDQPQHF.

A few counts support this clonotype. This chain uses TRBV4-3 with TRBJ1-2; no clear D. The V and J ends lost 1 base and 2 bases respectively, with 14 bases between them. The CDR3 runs to 16 residues. Germline values: CDR1 LGHNA, CDR2 YSLEER. CDR3 residues: CASSQAPGRSNYGYTF. The CDR3 nucleotides are TGCGCCAGCAGCCAAGCCCCGGGCCGATCAAACTATGGCTACACCTTC.

This clonotype was detected a few times. The chain couples TRBV11-2 to TRBJ1-6; a weak D match, TRBD1 (6 bases). The CDR3 is made up of 16 amino acids. V was pared by 6 bases and J by 1 base, with 13 bases between. Looked up from germline, CDR1 is SGHAT and CDR2 is FQNNGV. The CDR3 loop reads CASRPIQGSYNSPLHF. Here the CDR3 DNA reads TGTGCCAGCAGACCTATACAGGGATCCTATAATTCACCCCTCCACTTT.

There are many counts of this clonotype. CDR3 sequence: CSYRTDEEVGQHF. CDR3 nucleotide sequence: TGCAGCTATAGGACAGATGAAGAGGTTGGCCAGCATTTT. The V gene is TRBV29-1, the J gene TRBJ1-5, with a possible D match to TRBD1 (6 bases). The germline V gene has CDR1 SQVTM and CDR2 ANQGSEA. The CDR3 covers 13 residues. The ends were cut back, 8 bases at V and 12 bases at J, with 23 bases in the middle.

This clonotype was seen only a few times. The chain is built from TRBV14 and TRBJ2-3; D is unclear. The ends were cut back, 1 base at V and 1 base at J, with 6 bases in the middle. The CDR3 runs to 14 residues. Germline assignment: CDR1 SGHDN and CDR2 FVKESK. CDR3 nucleotides: TGTGCCAGCAGCCAAGCTCAGCGCACAGATACGCAGTATTTT. Translated: CASSQAQRTDTQYF.

The rearrangement links TRBV12-3 or TRBV12-4 to TRBJ2-1; 11 bases align to TRBD2. V trimming: 5 bases; J trimming: 1 base; junction bases outside the gene matches: 7. There are 17 residues in the CDR3. CDR3 sequence: CASSTLAGGLSYNEQFF. Here the CDR3 DNA reads TGTGCCAGCAGTACTCTAGCGGGGGGCCTTTCCTACAATGAGCAGTTCTTC.

Ten or more counts support this clonotype. This rearrangement joins TRBV2 to TRBJ2-7; weak D call: TRBD1 (6 bases). The V gene lost 4 bases and the J gene lost 2 bases, with 9 bases spanning the gap. The CDR3 contains 13 residues. CDR1 is SNHLY, CDR2 FYNNEI, per germline. CDR3 sequence (DNA): TGTGCCAGCAGTGTGGACAGTGCCTACGAGCAGTACTTC. Its translation: CASSVDSAYEQYF.

The chain combines TRBV20-1 with TRBJ1-1, with 8 bases fitting TRBD1. The CDR3 runs to 14 residues. Germline values: CDR1 DFQATT, CDR2 SNEGSKA (reference sequence). The ends lost 2 bases at V and 0 bases at J; junction bases unmatched: 2. The DNA for the CDR3 is TGCAGTGCTAGACGGACAGGGATGAACACTGAAGCTTTCTTT. It is translated as CSARRTGMNTEAFF.